The next 19 T cell receptor beta chains were all read from a single sample in a study of T cell changes during pregnancy in multiple sclerosis (dated by TCRdb to between 2018 and 2021). The library was prepared using the immunoSEQ multiplex PCR assay. TCRdb's version of the immuneACCESS table is confined to in-frame rearrangements and falls short of the full clone set. An unresolved V gene accounts for under half of the shortfall where checked; the remainder is of unknown origin. This sample gives over 100,000 clones in total; 90% to 95% of them show up just once. Less than 2% of the sample is held by the ten biggest clonotypes. This specimen consisted of peripheral blood, obtained in the third trimester of pregnancy. These receptors came from a female donor with multiple sclerosis, enrolled in a pregnancy study.

This clone has a count of ten or more. This chain joins TRBV6-1 and TRBJ1-5, with D perhaps TRBD1 (6 bases). The CDR3 covers 13 residues. The V end lost 6 bases, the J end lost 9 bases, and 15 bases lay between the germline ends. Germline CDR1 and CDR2: MNHNS and SASEGT. The CDR3 protein is CASRDSPELPQHF. The DNA for the CDR3 is TGTGCCAGCAGGGACAGTCCGGAATTGCCCCAGCATTTT.

The gene calls are TRBV14 and TRBJ2-1; TRBD2 matches 8 bases. With 4 bases clipped from V and 6 bases from J, the junction kept 8 bases outside the gene matches. This CDR3 comprises 15 residues. Germline CDR1 SGHDN, CDR2 FVKESK. The CDR3 is CASSRAGGTVNEQFF. CDR3 nucleotide sequence: TGTGCCAGCAGCCGGGCGGGGGGAACGGTCAATGAGCAGTTCTTC.

The chain combines TRBV28 with TRBJ1-5, with a tentative D call TRBD1 (6 bases). Germline V gene sequence: CDR1 MDHEN, CDR2 SYDVKM. There are 13 residues in the CDR3. The V end lost 3 bases, the J end lost 7 bases, and 10 bases lay between the germline ends. CDR3 sequence: CASSFRGAQPQHF. The CDR3 DNA reads as TGTGCCAGCAGTTTCCGGGGGGCACAGCCCCAGCATTTT.

This chain connects TRBV9 to TRBJ2-3; no definite D call. The CDR3 runs to 12 residues. V was clipped by 3 bases and J by 7 bases, with 9 bases between them. Germline CDR1 SGDLS, CDR2 YYNGEE. As DNA, the CDR3 is TGTGCCAGCAGCGGACACGGAAATACGCAGTATTTT. Encoded protein: CASSGHGNTQYF. The full variable domain, completed using reference TRBV9 and TRBJ2-3, is DSGVTQTPKHLITATGQRVTLRCSPRSGDLSVYWYQQSLDQGLQFLIQYYNGEERAKGNILERFSAQQFPDLHSELNLSSLELGDSALYFCASSGHGNTQYFGPGTRLTVL.

The chain recombines TRBV30 with TRBJ2-7; 8 positions agree with TRBD2. This CDR3 spans 14 amino acids. V trimming: 1 base; J trimming: 2 bases; junction bases outside the gene matches: 4. Germline-derived CDR1 and CDR2 are GTSNPN and SVGIG (reference sequence). Written as DNA, the CDR3 is TGTGCCTGGAGTGCTACTAGCGGAGCCTACGAGCAGTACTTC. It translates to CAWSATSGAYEQYF.

The chain combines TRBV6-6 with TRBJ1-1, with 9 nucleotides matching TRBD1. The germline CDR1 and CDR2 sequences are MNHNY and SVGAGI (reference sequence). CDR3 length equals 15 residues. The V gene end was trimmed by 2 bases and the J gene end by 1 base; junction bases not matched to a gene: 2. The CDR3 is CASSYRGQGNTEAFF. For the CDR3, the DNA is TGTGCCAGCAGTTACAGGGGACAGGGGAACACTGAAGCTTTCTTT.

The chain uses TRBV5-1 and TRBJ1-1; D call uncertain. Trimming took 2 bases from V and 3 from J, leaving 8 bases between them. CDR3 length: 13 amino acids. Germline CDR1 SGHRS, CDR2 YFSETQ. The CDR3 reads CASSLEVYTEAFF. The CDR3 nucleotides read TGCGCCAGCAGCTTAGAGGTGTACACTGAAGCTTTCTTT.

This clone was picked up one time. V is TRBV27 and J is TRBJ2-5, with 12 nucleotides matching TRBD2. Germline V gene lookup returns CDR1 MNHEY and CDR2 SMNVEV (reference sequence). The CDR3 is made up of 15 amino acids. The V gene end was trimmed by 5 bases and the J gene end by 12 bases; junction bases not matched to a gene: 13. The CDR3 here is CASSPQSGTSGPKYF. In DNA form, the CDR3 reads TGTGCCAGCAGTCCACAATCCGGGACTAGCGGGCCCAAGTACTTC.

This chain uses TRBV28 with TRBJ2-1; weak D call: TRBD2 (6 bases). V dropped 2 bases and J dropped 3 bases, with 11 bases sitting between them. CDR1 MDHEN and CDR2 SYDVKM come from the germline V gene. This CDR3 spans 15 amino acids. DNA for the CDR3: TGTGCCAGCAGTTTAGGGGGGATTCTCTACAATGAGCAGTTCTTC. This gives the protein CASSLGGILYNEQFF.

The count of this clone is one. The rearrangement joins TRBV7-9 to TRBJ1-2; D is undetermined. The CDR3 sequence is 14 residues long. The V gene lost 5 bases and the J gene lost 6 bases, with 16 bases spanning the gap. Per the germline V gene, CDR1 is SEHNR and CDR2 is FQNEAQ (reference sequence). The CDR3 nucleotides read TGTGCCAGCAGCCTCCCTAGTGGCTTCGATGGCTACACCTTC. Its translation: CASSLPSGFDGYTF.

The CDR3 spells CSSGLAGISSYNEQFF. CDR3 nucleotides: TGTTCCTCCGGACTAGCGGGGATAAGCTCCTACAATGAGCAGTTCTTC. V and J are TRBV27 and TRBJ2-1, with TRBD2 identical over 12 bases. There are 16 residues in the CDR3. CDR1 MNHEY and CDR2 SMNVEV come from the germline V gene (reference sequence).

The CDR3 reads CASSLQGDQPQHF. The CDR3 nucleotides read TGTGCCAGCAGCTTACAGGGAGACCAGCCCCAGCATTTT. The chain combines TRBV6-5 with TRBJ1-5, with a tentative D call TRBD1 (6 bases). Between the trimmed V and J ends, which lost 6 bases and 7 bases, there was a span of 13 bases. The CDR3 totals 13 residues. CDR1 MNHEY and CDR2 SVGAGI come from the germline V gene.

The J gene is TRBJ1-2, the V gene TRBV6-6; tentatively, D is TRBD1 (5 bases). V lost 4 bases, J lost 6 bases, and 6 bases lay in between. The CDR3 runs to 11 residues. CDR1 and CDR2 from the germline V gene are MNHNY and SVGAGI (reference sequence). The CDR3 is CASSLGDGYTF. The CDR3 coding sequence is TGTGCCAGCAGTTTAGGGGATGGCTACACCTTC.

The V call is TRBV10-3, the J call TRBJ2-1; D possibly corresponds to TRBD1 (8 bases). Trimming cost V 6 bases and J 1 base, with 13 bases left between them. Germline V lookup: CDR1 ENHRY, CDR2 SYGVKD. This CDR3 is 15 amino acids long. The CDR3 reads CAIREQGGSYNEQFF. The CDR3 DNA reads as TGTGCCATCAGGGAACAGGGGGGGTCCTACAATGAGCAGTTCTTC.

V gene TRBV7-3 combines with J gene TRBJ2-2; TRBD2 matches at 9 bases. The CDR3 contains 15 residues. CDR1 is SGHTA, CDR2 FQGTGA, per germline. The trim removed 5 bases at V and 6 bases at J, leaving 7 bases unmatched. CDR3 loop: CASSTGLAQAGELFF. The CDR3 DNA sequence: TGTGCCAGCAGCACGGGACTAGCCCAAGCCGGGGAGCTGTTTTTT.

The V call is TRBV18, the J call TRBJ2-7; 7 positions agree with TRBD1. CDR1 and CDR2 (germline): KGHSH, LQKENI. V lost 4 bases and J lost 6; bases outside the gene matches: 6. This CDR3 comprises 13 residues. CDR3 loop: CASSRQGLSEQYF. CDR3 in DNA: TGTGCCAGCTCACGACAGGGCCTAAGCGAGCAGTACTTC.

The J gene is TRBJ2-7, the V gene TRBV7-9; TRBD1 matches at 12 bases. This CDR3 is 15 amino acids long. Germline lookup yields CDR1 SEHNR and CDR2 FQNEAQ (reference sequence). Trimming cost V 3 bases and J 4 bases; bases outside gene matches: 4. CDR3 protein: CASSLAGQGAYEQYF. The DNA for the CDR3 is TGTGCCAGCAGCTTGGCGGGACAGGGGGCTTACGAGCAGTACTTC. The full variable domain, with the rest looked up from reference TRBV7-9 and TRBJ2-7, is DTGVSQNPRHKITKRGQNVTFRCDPISEHNRLYWYRQTLGQGPEFLTYFQNEAQLEKSRLLSDRFSAERPKGSFSTLEIQRTEQGDSAMYLCASSLAGQGAYEQYFGPGTRLTVT.

CDR3 sequence: CASWEGRPNTEAFF. The CDR3 DNA is TGTGCCAGCTGGGAGGGGAGACCGAACACTGAAGCTTTCTTT. This chain links TRBV6-5 with TRBJ1-1; D perhaps matches TRBD1 (5 bases). With 8 bases removed from V and 1 base from J, the gap between germline ends came to 14 bases. Germline V gene sequence: CDR1 MNHEY, CDR2 SVGAGI. This CDR3 region has 14 residues.

The V and J genes are TRBV27 and TRBJ1-1; D remains unclear. Per germline, CDR1 MNHEY and CDR2 SMNVEV (reference sequence). The CDR3 sequence is 14 residues long. Trimming pared 1 base from V and 1 base from J, leaving 7 bases between. The CDR3 sequence is CASSLYIQNTEAFF. The CDR3 DNA sequence: TGTGCCAGCAGTTTATACATTCAGAACACTGAAGCTTTCTTT.